This TCR beta chain was documented in a study of response to subunit inactivated influenza vaccine. Of note for this clonotype: Antigen: not known.

TCRdb re-called the RT-PCR reads with MiXCR, one entry per CDR3 protein. The sample has under 950,000 distinct CDR3 sequences; around 20% are singletons. Study results and caveats: The study's authors posited that every seasonal influenza vaccination enlists few new T cells.

The CDR3 is made up of 14 amino acids. Germline CDR1 is DFQATT and CDR2 is SNEGSKA (reference sequence). Trimming took off 5 bases at V and 0 bases at J, with 11 bases between the two ends. The chain combines TRBV20-1 with TRBJ2-1; no clear D. This receptor was taken from a man in his fifties who received an inactivated influenza vaccine. The sample here was PBMCs from blood, taken approximately 5 days after vaccination. CDR3: CSAPTGISYNEQFF. The CDR3 region has the DNA TGCAGTGCTCCTACTGGGATCTCCTACAATGAGCAGTTCTTC.